A single sample gave rise to the 27 T cell receptor beta chains below, sequenced in a study of PD-1 blockade in classical Hodgkin lymphoma. Profiling relied on immunoSEQ multiplex PCR, and the TCRdb table lists in-frame clones only, not all of them. Of 95,000 to 100,000 clones in the sample, around nine tenths were seen once. Every patient had relapsed following autologous stem cell transplantation, and cohorts differed in brentuximab vedotin exposure. The sequencing here drew on peripheral blood mononuclear cells (PBMCs), taken before the second cycle of nivolumab. The receptor set was obtained from a human donor with classical Hodgkin lymphoma.

This chain uses TRBV2 with TRBJ2-3, with 9 nucleotides matching TRBD2. The CDR3 loop spans 16 amino acids. Germline V gives CDR1 SNHLY, CDR2 FYNNEI. Unmatched junction bases numbered 12, after V lost 2 bases and J lost 9 bases. CDR3 sequence reads: CASSEIVGGGAETQYF. Written as DNA, the CDR3 is TGTGCCAGCAGTGAAATTGTAGGCGGGGGGGCCGAGACGCAGTATTTT.

V gene TRBV5-6 combines with J gene TRBJ1-1; D not resolved. Trimming shortened V by 5 bases and J by 0 bases, and 5 bases separated the two germline ends. This CDR3 is 12 amino acids long. Germline V gene data show CDR1 as SGHDT and CDR2 as YYEEEE. The CDR3 region is CASRALNTEAFF. For the CDR3, the DNA is TGTGCCAGCAGGGCCCTGAACACTGAAGCTTTCTTT.

The chain is built from TRBV6-5 and TRBJ1-2, with D possibly being TRBD1 (6 bases). V lost 7 bases to trimming and J lost 4 bases, with 10 bases between them. Germline loops: CDR1 MNHEY, CDR2 SVGAGI. There are 12 residues in the CDR3. The CDR3 DNA is TGTGCCAGCAATTTACAGGGCTATGGCTACACCTTC. Residues: CASNLQGYGYTF.

This chain uses TRBV19 with TRBJ2-3; TRBD2 agrees at 11 bases. Germline V gene lookup returns CDR1 LNHDA and CDR2 SQIVND (reference sequence). The CDR3 is 15 residues long. The J segment lost 5 bases and the V segment lost 10 bases, leaving 11 bases of the junction unmatched. CDR3 sequence reads: CAIAPSGGPGDTQYF. The CDR3 DNA reads TGTGCCATAGCCCCTAGCGGGGGGCCCGGAGATACGCAGTATTTT.

The J gene is TRBJ2-2, the V gene TRBV25-1; tentatively, D is TRBD1 (6 bases). CDR1 and CDR2 (germline): MGHDK, SYGVNS. This CDR3 region has 16 residues. The ends were cut back, 8 bases at V and 2 bases at J, with 18 bases in the middle. CDR3 sequence: CASADNTGHNTGELFF. The CDR3 DNA reads as TGTGCCAGCGCCGACAACACGGGACACAACACCGGGGAGCTGTTTTTT.

The chain couples TRBV27 to TRBJ2-7, with TRBD1 as a possible D gene (5 bases). The CDR3 has 14 residues. V lost 6 bases and J 2 bases, leaving 14 bases between the germline ends. CDR1 is MNHEY and CDR2 is SMNVEV in the germline V gene (reference sequence). Written as DNA, the CDR3 is TGTGCCAGCAGCCCCGGAACAGGCCCCTACGAGCAGTACTTC. Translated: CASSPGTGPYEQYF.

This chain links TRBV7-9 with TRBJ2-3, with 10 positions matching TRBD2. Trimming took 4 bases from V and 6 from J; bases not matched to a gene: 7. Germline assignment: CDR1 SEHNR and CDR2 FQNEAQ (reference sequence). This CDR3 is 15 amino acids long. Here the CDR3 reads CASSSSGGASDTQYF. The CDR3 region has the DNA TGTGCCAGCAGCTCCAGCGGGGGGGCATCCGATACGCAGTATTTT.

The gene calls are TRBV6-4 and TRBJ2-3; 10 bases line up with TRBD2. From germline, CDR1 is MRHNA and CDR2 SNTAGT. There are 15 residues in the CDR3. Unmatched junction bases numbered 1, after V lost 3 bases and J lost 1 base. DNA for the CDR3: TGTGCCAGCAGTGAAGCGGGGGGGCGCACAGATACGCAGTATTTT. Its translation: CASSEAGGRTDTQYF.

This chain joins TRBV28 and TRBJ2-7; D not resolved. CDR3 size: 12 residues. The V end lost 6 bases, the J end lost 5 bases, and 11 bases lay between the germline ends. CDR1 MDHEN and CDR2 SYDVKM come from the germline V gene. This CDR3 reads CASRPFAHEQYF. The CDR3 nucleotides read TGTGCCAGCAGGCCTTTTGCTCACGAGCAGTACTTC.

The V gene is TRBV30, the J gene TRBJ1-3; D call uncertain. The CDR3 has 12 amino acids. The ends were cut back, 4 bases at V and 9 bases at J, with 13 bases in the middle. The germline V gene encodes CDR1 GTSNPN and CDR2 SVGIG (reference sequence). CDR3 protein: CAWTYNRGTIYF. CDR3 in DNA: TGTGCCTGGACTTACAACCGGGGCACCATATATTTT.

J is TRBJ2-1 and V is TRBV30; 7 positions agree with TRBD2. Germline assignment: CDR1 GTSNPN and CDR2 SVGIG (reference sequence). The CDR3 covers 14 residues. The V and J ends lost 5 bases and 5 bases, in that order; junction bases with no gene match: 9. The CDR3 DNA sequence: TGTGCCTGGGCGGGGGACTCCTGGGACAATGAGCAGTTCTTC. It is translated as CAWAGDSWDNEQFF.

This clone was seen just once. The chain recombines TRBV11-2 with TRBJ2-3; D may be TRBD1 or TRBD2 (6 bases each). The germline V and J ends were trimmed by 5 bases and 1 base, with 16 bases remaining between them. CDR1 and CDR2 (germline): SGHAT, FQNNGV. The CDR3 consists of 16 residues. The CDR3 DNA is TGTGCCAGCAGCGGCCTCGGGGGCAGGGGCACAGATACGCAGTATTTT. Its protein product is CASSGLGGRGTDTQYF.

This clone showed up just once. This chain joins TRBV12-1 and TRBJ2-7. TRBV12-1 is a documented pseudogene. This CDR3 region has 15 residues. The CDR3 spells CASSGGTLSGYEQYF. The DNA for the CDR3 is TGTGCCAGCAGCGGTGGGACCCTTTCAGGGTACGAGCAGTACTTC.

The chain recombines TRBV13 with TRBJ2-5, with TRBD1 matching over 8 bases. The CDR3 has 15 amino acids. Germline lookup yields CDR1 PRHDT and CDR2 FYEKMQ (reference sequence). Trimming took 2 bases from V and 4 from J; bases not matched to a gene: 6. The CDR3 DNA sequence: TGTGCCAGCAGCTTATCTGGACAGGGTTTAGAGACCCAGTACTTC. It specifies CASSLSGQGLETQYF.

This clone was counted once. The DNA for the CDR3 is TGTGCCAGTAGTACAAGCGGGACAGGGGGTAGTGGCGCTTTCTTT. Translated, it gives CASSTSGTGGSGAFF. The chain couples TRBV19 to TRBJ1-1; TRBD1 matches 11 bases. CDR3 length: 15 residues. Germline V gene sequence: CDR1 LNHDA, CDR2 SQIVND (reference sequence). The V and J ends lost 4 bases and 11 bases, in that order; junction bases with no gene match: 12.

The rearrangement joins TRBV15 to TRBJ1-5; D not resolved. This CDR3 has 17 residues. Trimming cost V 0 bases and J 1 base, with 13 bases left between them. CDR1 is LNHNV, CDR2 YYDKDF, per germline (reference sequence). This chain's CDR3 is CATSRELVGSSNQPQHF. The CDR3 DNA reads as TGTGCCACCAGCAGAGAATTGGTCGGGTCGAGCAATCAGCCCCAGCATTTT.

About this clone itself: One end of the junction does not line up with germline, which may come from a read error. The V call is TRBV5-4, the J call TRBJ1-5; weak D call: TRBD1 (6 bases). This CDR3 spans 14 amino acids. Germline CDR1 reads SGHNT; CDR2 reads YYREEE (reference sequence). In DNA, the CDR3 is TGCGCCAGCAGCCAAGACCGGGACATTCAGCCCCAGCATTTT. It encodes CASSQDRDIQPQHF.

The rearrangement links TRBV5-1 to TRBJ2-5; maybe TRBD2 (6 bases). This CDR3 comprises 12 residues. Germline-derived CDR1 and CDR2 are SGHRS and YFSETQ. The V end lost 1 base, the J end lost 5 bases, and 6 bases lay between the germline ends. This chain's CDR3 is CASSLSGETQYF. Here the CDR3 DNA reads TGCGCCAGCAGCTTGAGCGGGGAGACCCAGTACTTC.

The chain carries TRBV5-4 and TRBJ1-5; a weak D match, TRBD1 (6 bases). CDR3 length equals 17 residues. Germline V gives CDR1 SGHNT, CDR2 YYREEE (reference sequence). Trimming pared 1 base from V and 3 bases from J, leaving 17 bases between. In DNA, the CDR3 is TGTGCCAGCAGCTTGTTCAGGGGATACCCTTTCAATCAGCCCCAGCATTTT. Its translation is CASSLFRGYPFNQPQHF.

The chain uses TRBV5-4 and TRBJ2-5; TRBD2 might be the D (7 bases). Deletions cut 4 bases from V and 5 bases from J, with 15 bases between. The germline V gene has CDR1 SGHNT and CDR2 YYREEE (reference sequence). The length of the CDR3 is 14 residues. The CDR3 region is CASSLGGAVETQYF. The CDR3, as DNA: TGTGCCAGCAGCCTAGGGGGGGCAGTGGAGACCCAGTACTTC.

About this clone: Other DNA sequences in the sample encode the same CDR3. The CDR3 nucleotides are TGTGCCAGCAGCCTAATGGGGGTGCCCTACGAGCAGTACTTC. Amino acid sequence: CASSLMGVPYEQYF. This rearrangement joins TRBV11-2 to TRBJ2-7; TRBD1 or TRBD2 may be the D gene (5 bases each). Between the trimmed V and J ends, which lost 5 bases and 2 bases, there was a span of 13 bases. The CDR3 is made up of 14 amino acids. Germline lookup yields CDR1 SGHAT and CDR2 FQNNGV.

In DNA form, the CDR3 reads TGTGCCAGCAGCTTTGCTAGCGGGGGGCGATCCTACGAGCAGTACTTC. Protein product: CASSFASGGRSYEQYF. This sequence joins TRBV9 and TRBJ2-7; 11 bases align to TRBD2. The germline V gene has CDR1 SGDLS and CDR2 YYNGEE. This CDR3 has 16 amino acids. V dropped 4 bases and J dropped 1; count of bases not matched to a gene: 7.

The chain has TRBV18 and TRBJ2-1, with D perhaps TRBD1 (6 bases). V was pared by 3 bases and J by 0 bases, with 12 bases between. Germline values: CDR1 KGHSH, CDR2 LQKENI. The CDR3 totals 16 residues. The CDR3 spells CASSPRQDTSYNEQFF. The CDR3 region has the DNA TGTGCCAGCTCACCCAGACAGGATACCTCCTACAATGAGCAGTTCTTC.

The chain joins TRBV11-2 to TRBJ2-5; D unresolved. Looked up from germline, CDR1 is SGHAT and CDR2 is FQNNGV. The CDR3 consists of 12 residues. V lost 1 base and J lost 5, with 5 bases in between. The CDR3, as DNA: TGTGCCAGCAGCTTAGCCCGTGAGACCCAGTACTTC. Its protein is CASSLARETQYF.

The chain links TRBV4-3 to TRBJ2-7; perhaps TRBD1 as D (5 bases). The germline gives CDR1 LGHNA, CDR2 YSLEER. Trimming took 1 base from V and 2 from J, leaving 6 bases between them. The CDR3 runs 13 residues. The CDR3 DNA follows: TGCGCCAGCAGCCAAGGACAGACCTACGAGCAGTACTTC. Protein product: CASSQGQTYEQYF.

Only one count was recorded for this clone. V is TRBV28 and J is TRBJ1-6; perhaps TRBD1 as D (6 bases). Trimming removed 5 bases at V and 5 bases at J, with 16 bases between. CDR1 MDHEN and CDR2 SYDVKM come from the germline V gene. CDR3 length: 16 amino acids. CDR3 sequence (DNA): TGTGCCAGCAGTCACCTTGAAGGACAGAATAATTCACCCCTCCACTTT. Residues: CASSHLEGQNNSPLHF. Full variable domain (missing parts from reference TRBV28 and TRBJ1-6): DVKVTQSSRYLVKRTGEKVFLECVQDMDHENMFWYRQDPGLGLRLIYFSYDVKMKEKGDIPEGYSVSREKKERFSLILESASTNQTSMYLCASSHLEGQNNSPLHFGNGTRLTVT.

The chain is built from TRBV7-2 and TRBJ2-7, with D possibly TRBD2 on 5 matching bases. CDR3 length equals 14 residues. Germline CDR1 and CDR2: SGHTA and FQGNSA. V lost 1 base, J lost 7 bases, and 14 bases lay in between. As DNA, the CDR3 is TGTGCCAGCAGCTTAGAGAGGGTGGGTGGGGAGCAGTACTTC. Encoded protein: CASSLERVGGEQYF.